This T cell receptor (beta chain) originates from a study of blood T cell repertoires in COVID-19. Sequencing used immunoSEQ multiplex PCR; TCRdb keeps in-frame clones, though not all of them. The sample lists 75,000 to 95,000 clones; around three quarters were seen once. Sequences were obtained from peripheral blood. This clonotype was sampled from a woman aged 55-70 years in a cohort sampled during active or convalescent COVID-19.

CDR3 loop: CASSSGRAYYGYTF. CDR3 coding DNA: TGTGCCAGTAGTTCCGGCAGGGCTTACTATGGCTACACCTTC. This chain joins TRBV19 and TRBJ1-2, with D perhaps matching TRBD1 (5 bases). Trimming took 5 bases from V and 3 from J, leaving 13 bases between them. The germline V gene encodes CDR1 LNHDA and CDR2 SQIVND (reference sequence). The length of the CDR3 is 14 residues.